The source of this TCR beta chain is a study of blood T cell repertoires in COVID-19. Looking at the study overall: Samples came from the United States, Italy and Spain, spanning acute and convalescent COVID-19. T cells, B-cell-depleted T cells, or PBMCs supplied cDNA or gDNA.

The CDR3 totals 15 residues. The ends were cut back, 1 base at V and 2 bases at J, with 9 bases in the middle. The germline gives CDR1 SNHLY, CDR2 FYNNEI. This clone was detected a few times. Source study methods: Estimation of nucleated cell counts was performed using reference gene primer amplification. Libraries were prepared by immunoSEQ multiplex PCR; TCRdb keeps only in-frame clonotypes and omits some of them. D and trimming were read from the DNA, whereas the V and J calls and clone size are those reported in that table. The sample holds around 59,000 clones; 85% to 90% are singletons and the top ten take about 1.5%.

The specimen was peripheral blood. This chain connects TRBV2 to TRBJ1-3; D is perhaps TRBD1 (6 bases). The source of this sequence is a man in his sixties with acute or convalescent COVID-19. Here the CDR3 reads CASSEGQGTGNTIYF. The CDR3 bases are TGTGCCAGCAGTGAAGGGCAGGGGACTGGAAACACCATATATTTT.